Presented here are 3 T cell receptor beta chains from one specimen sequenced in a study of blood T cell repertoires in COVID-19. The assay was immunoSEQ multiplex PCR, and TCRdb's table has in-frame clones only and misses some. The data contain 90,000 or so clones, around four fifths of them singletons. The sequencing sample was made of peripheral blood. These receptors were collected from a human donor in a cohort sampled during active COVID-19.

The rearrangement uses TRBV25-1 and TRBJ1-6; a possible D gene is TRBD1 (6 bases). Germline V gives CDR1 MGHDK, CDR2 SYGVNS. Deletions cut 3 bases from V and 7 bases from J, with 13 bases between. This CDR3 spans 15 amino acids. The CDR3 region has the DNA TGTGCCAGCAGTGAGAACGGGACACCCAATTCACCCCTCCACTTT. Encoded protein: CASSENGTPNSPLHF.

This chain links TRBV11-2 with TRBJ2-7; 7 nucleotides match TRBD1. J lost 3 bases, V lost 7 bases, and 9 bases had no gene match. Germline assignment: CDR1 SGHAT and CDR2 FQNNGV. CDR3 length equals 14 residues. CDR3 residues: CASNAGTAFYEQYF. The DNA for the CDR3 is TGTGCCAGCAACGCCGGGACAGCCTTCTACGAGCAGTACTTC.

This sequence joins TRBV6-4 and TRBJ2-7, with D perhaps matching TRBD2 (6 bases). V was pared by 3 bases and J by 3 bases, with 12 bases between. CDR3 size: 14 residues. Germline V gene sequence: CDR1 MRHNA, CDR2 SNTAGT. CDR3 coding DNA: TGTGCCAGCAGTGAGGATGCGGGAAACTACGAGCAGTACTTC. Translated: CASSEDAGNYEQYF.